This T cell receptor (beta chain) came from a study of T cell responses to AZD1222 COVID-19 vaccine. Study-wide findings and caveats: The reported proportion of spike-specific TCRs targeting unmutated variant regions was nearly half. Spike-specific TCR breadth and depth both grew after two AZD1222 doses. Seropositive AZD1222 recipients at baseline numbered only five or six.

The assay was immunoSEQ multiplex PCR, and TCRdb's table has in-frame clones only and misses some. In the table there are roughly 160,000 clones, about nine tenths of which are singletons. V dropped 1 base and J dropped 3 bases, with 13 bases sitting between them. The CDR3 length is 15 residues. Germline CDR1 is SGHTA and CDR2 is FQGNSA. Of note for this clone: Its target is not known.

The material was peripheral blood, obtained on day 0 of AZD1222 vaccination. This chain links TRBV7-2 with TRBJ2-7, with D tentatively TRBD1 or TRBD2 (5 bases each). The TCR sequence derives from an adult in good health. CDR3 sequence (DNA): TGTGCCAGCAGCTTAGAGACGGGGACCTACTACGAGCAGTACTTC. Translated: CASSLETGTYYEQYF. The whole variable domain, remainder taken from reference TRBV7-2 and TRBJ2-7, is GAGVSQSPSNKVTEKGKDVELRCDPISGHTALYWYRQSLGQGLEFLIYFQGNSAPDKSGLPSDRFSAERTGGSVSTLTIQRTQQEDSAVYLCASSLETGTYYEQYFGPGTRLTVT.